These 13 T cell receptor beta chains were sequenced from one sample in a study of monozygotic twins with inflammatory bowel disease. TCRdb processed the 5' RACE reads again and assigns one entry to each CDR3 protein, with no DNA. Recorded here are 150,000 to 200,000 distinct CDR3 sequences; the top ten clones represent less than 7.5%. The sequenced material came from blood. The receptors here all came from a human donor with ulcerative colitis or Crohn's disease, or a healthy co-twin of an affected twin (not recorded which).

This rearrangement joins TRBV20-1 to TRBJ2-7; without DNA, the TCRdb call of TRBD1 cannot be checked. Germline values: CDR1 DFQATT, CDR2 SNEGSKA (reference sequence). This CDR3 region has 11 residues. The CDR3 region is CSATRGSEQYF.

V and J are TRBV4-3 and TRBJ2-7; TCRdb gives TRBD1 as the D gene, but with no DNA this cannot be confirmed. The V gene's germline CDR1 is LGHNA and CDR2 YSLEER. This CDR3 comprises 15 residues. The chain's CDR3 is CASSSGTGDSYEQYF.

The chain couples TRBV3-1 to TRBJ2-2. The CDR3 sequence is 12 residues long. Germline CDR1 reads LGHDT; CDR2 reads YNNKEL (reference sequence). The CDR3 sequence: CASSHGTGELFF.

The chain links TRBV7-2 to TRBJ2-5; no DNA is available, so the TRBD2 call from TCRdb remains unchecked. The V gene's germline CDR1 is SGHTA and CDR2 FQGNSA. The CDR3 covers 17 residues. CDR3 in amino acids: CASSTPRASRRQETQYF.

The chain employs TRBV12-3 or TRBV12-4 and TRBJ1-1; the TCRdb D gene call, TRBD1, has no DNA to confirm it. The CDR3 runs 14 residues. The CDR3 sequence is CASRPGQGNTEAFF.

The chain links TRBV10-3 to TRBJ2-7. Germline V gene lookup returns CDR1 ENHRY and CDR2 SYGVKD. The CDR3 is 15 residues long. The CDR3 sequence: CAISESPELSYEQYF.

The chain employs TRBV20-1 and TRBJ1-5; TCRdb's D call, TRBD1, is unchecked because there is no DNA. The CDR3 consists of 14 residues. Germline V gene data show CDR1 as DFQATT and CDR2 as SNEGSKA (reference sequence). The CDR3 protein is CSASLGPSNQPQHF.

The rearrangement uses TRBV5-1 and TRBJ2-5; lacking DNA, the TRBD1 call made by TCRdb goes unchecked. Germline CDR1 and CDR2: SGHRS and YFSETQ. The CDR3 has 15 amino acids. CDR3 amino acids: CASSLDRGTLETQYF.

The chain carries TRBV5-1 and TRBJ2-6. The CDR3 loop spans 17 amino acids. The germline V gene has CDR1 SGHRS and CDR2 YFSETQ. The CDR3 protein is CASSLVAARSGANVLTF.

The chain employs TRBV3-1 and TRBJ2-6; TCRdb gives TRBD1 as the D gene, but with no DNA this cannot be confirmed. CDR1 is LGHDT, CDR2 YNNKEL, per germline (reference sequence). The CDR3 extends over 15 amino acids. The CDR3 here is CASSPPGTGANVLTF.

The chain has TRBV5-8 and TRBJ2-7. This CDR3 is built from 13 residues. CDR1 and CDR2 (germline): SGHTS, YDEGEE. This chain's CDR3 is CASSIRGTYEQYF. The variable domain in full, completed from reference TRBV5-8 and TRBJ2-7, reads EAGVTQSPTHLIKTRGQQATLRCSPISGHTSVYWYQQALGLGLQFLLWYDEGEERNRGNFPPRFSGRQFPNYSSELNVNALELEDSALYLCASSIRGTYEQYFGPGTRLTVT.

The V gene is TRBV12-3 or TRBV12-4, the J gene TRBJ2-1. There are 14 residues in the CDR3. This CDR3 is CASSRNGELGEQFF.

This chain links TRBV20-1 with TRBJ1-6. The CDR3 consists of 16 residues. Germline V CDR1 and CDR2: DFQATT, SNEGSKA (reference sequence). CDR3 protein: CSARPSRGGSNSPLHF.